A single sample is the source of the 29 T cell receptor beta chains below, sequenced in a study of post-analysis software for immune sequencing data. Unique molecular identifiers were carried by the TCR beta cDNA libraries. TCRdb fed the PCR reads into MiXCR, producing one record per CDR3 protein. The sample lists approximately 690,000 distinct CDR3 sequences; around 60% were seen once. Regarding the study as a whole: Included in a set of roughly five TRBV segments more frequent in patients than controls were TRBV5-6, TRBV5-1 and TRBV20-1.

Their target antigens are unknown. The sample comprised blood. The receptor set was obtained from a girl aged 2-10 years with multiple sclerosis.

This chain connects TRBV4-3 to TRBJ2-3; D is undetermined. There are 14 residues in the CDR3. Germline V gene lookup returns CDR1 LGHNA and CDR2 YSLEER. Trimming took 6 bases from V and 4 from J, leaving 14 bases between them. Written as DNA, the CDR3 is TGCGCCAGCAGGTATAAAGGGAACTCAGATACGCAGTATTTT. This gives the protein CASRYKGNSDTQYF.

V and J are TRBV6-2 or TRBV6-3 and TRBJ2-4; tentatively, D is TRBD1 (5 bases). The V gene's germline CDR1 is MNHEY and CDR2 SVGEGT. V dropped 2 bases and J dropped 7 bases, with 15 bases sitting between them. The CDR3 has 15 amino acids. In DNA, the CDR3 is TGTGCCAGCAGTTACGACAGAAGAATGGAGAACATTCAGTACTTC. Translated: CASSYDRRMENIQYF.

The genes are TRBV12-3 or TRBV12-4 and TRBJ2-1, with 9 bases aligning to TRBD1. J gave up 2 bases and V 1 base, and 3 bases lay outside the gene matches. The CDR3 runs to 16 residues. DNA of the CDR3: TGTGCCAGCAGTTTAGGAACAGGGGGCGCCTACAATGAGCAGTTCTTC. Protein product: CASSLGTGGAYNEQFF.

The chain combines TRBV5-6 with TRBJ1-2; D remains ambiguous. CDR3 size: 15 residues. Germline CDR1 and CDR2: SGHDT and YYEEEE. Trimming stripped 1 base from V and 6 bases from J, with 16 bases between. For the CDR3, the DNA is TGTGCCAGCAGCTTGCGACCCGATTTGGGCAATGGCTACACCTTC. It codes for CASSLRPDLGNGYTF.

This sequence joins TRBV2 and TRBJ1-2; D may be TRBD1 (6 bases). CDR3 length: 14 amino acids. Germline V gene sequence: CDR1 SNHLY, CDR2 FYNNEI. V lost 7 bases to trimming and J lost 1 base, with 13 bases between them. The CDR3 bases are TGTGCCAGCACGATGAGGGGACATAACTATGGCTACACCTTC. This translates into CASTMRGHNYGYTF.

The CDR3 DNA reads as TGTGCCAGCACTGGCTCGGGCAGCACCATTCAGTACTTC. Amino acid sequence: CASTGSGSTIQYF. The chain joins TRBV6-1 to TRBJ2-4; D unresolved. Germline CDR1 reads MNHNS; CDR2 reads SASEGT. This CDR3 has 13 residues. Trimming cost V 7 bases and J 9 bases, with 16 bases left between them.

This clonotype was seen more than once but under ten times. The chain recombines TRBV20-1 with TRBJ2-3; 10 nucleotides align to TRBD2. V lost 5 bases and J lost 4; bases outside the gene matches: 3. This CDR3 has 13 residues. The germline CDR1 and CDR2 sequences are DFQATT and SNEGSKA (reference sequence). CDR3 sequence reads: CSASSGRADTQYF. Written as DNA, the CDR3 is TGCAGTGCTTCTAGCGGGAGAGCAGATACGCAGTATTTT.

The chain combines TRBV12-3 or TRBV12-4 with TRBJ1-1; TRBD1 matches 8 bases. The trim removed 5 bases at V and 1 base at J, leaving 12 bases unmatched. This CDR3 contains 17 residues. CDR3 region: CASSVHYRGQANTEAFF. CDR3 DNA: TGTGCCAGCAGTGTACATTACAGGGGACAGGCGAACACTGAAGCTTTCTTT.

The rearrangement links TRBV5-1 to TRBJ2-3; 10 bases are shared with TRBD2. This CDR3 region has 16 residues. J gave up 5 bases and V 2 bases, and 8 bases lay outside the gene matches. The V gene's germline CDR1 is SGHRS and CDR2 YFSETQ. Here the CDR3 reads CASSFRLAGDGDTQYF. In nucleotides, the CDR3 is TGCGCCAGCAGCTTTAGGCTAGCGGGAGACGGAGATACGCAGTATTTT.

This rearrangement joins TRBV7-8 to TRBJ2-1; D remains ambiguous. Germline CDR1 SGHVS, CDR2 FQNEAQ. Trimming took off 2 bases at V and 9 bases at J, with 11 bases between the two ends. This CDR3 has 13 amino acids. The CDR3 loop reads CASSLLEGVEQFF. CDR3 DNA: TGTGCCAGCAGCTTATTAGAAGGCGTTGAGCAGTTCTTC.

The chain recombines TRBV4-1 with TRBJ2-1; 10 nucleotides match TRBD2. Germline CDR1 is MGHRA and CDR2 is YSYEKL. This CDR3 has 18 amino acids. The V gene end was trimmed by 1 base and the J gene end by 7 bases; junction bases not matched to a gene: 13. The CDR3 nucleotides are TGCGCCAGCAGCCAAGTGTTGGCTACTAGCGGGATGGCAAATGAGCAGTTCTTC. Its protein is CASSQVLATSGMANEQFF.

This clonotype was observed at least ten times. This chain joins TRBV12-3 or TRBV12-4 and TRBJ2-3; 10 nucleotides agree with TRBD1. This CDR3 is built from 14 residues. V was clipped by 5 bases and J by 1 base; unmatched bases: 0. CDR3 bases: TGTGCCAGCAGTGGGACAGGGGGCACAGATACGCAGTATTTT. It translates to CASSGTGGTDTQYF.

This clonotype came up a few times. J is TRBJ2-1 and V is TRBV7-2; tentatively, D is TRBD1 (6 bases). The CDR3 runs 13 residues. V was pared by 5 bases and J by 5 bases, with 10 bases between. CDR1 and CDR2 from the germline V gene are SGHTA and FQGNSA. This CDR3 reads CASSPDRHNEQFF. The CDR3 DNA is TGTGCCAGCAGCCCGGACAGACACAATGAGCAGTTCTTC.

This clonotype was detected ten times or more. The chain links TRBV29-1 to TRBJ2-5, with 13 bases lining up with TRBD2. Germline CDR1 reads SQVTM; CDR2 reads ANQGSEA. The CDR3 spans 13 residues. This CDR3 is CAGWTSGSGEQYF. The CDR3 DNA follows: TGCGCAGGTTGGACTAGCGGGAGCGGAGAGCAGTACTTC.

The gene calls are TRBV5-1 and TRBJ2-1; a weak D match, TRBD2 (5 bases). The ends were cut back, 0 bases at V and 9 bases at J, with 16 bases in the middle. The CDR3 consists of 15 residues. Per the germline V gene, CDR1 is SGHRS and CDR2 is YFSETQ. The CDR3 loop is CASSLVVGVGAEQFF. The CDR3 DNA sequence: TGCGCCAGCAGCTTGGTTGTGGGAGTGGGAGCTGAGCAGTTCTTC.

The chain has TRBV15 and TRBJ2-3; no firm D call. The V gene's germline CDR1 is LNHNV and CDR2 YYDKDF (reference sequence). V was shortened by 3 bases and J by 4 bases, with 8 bases between the two germline ends. The CDR3 length is 13 residues. In nucleotides, the CDR3 is TGTGCCACCAGCAGCGGTATAGCAGATACGCAGTATTTT. This gives the protein CATSSGIADTQYF.

This clonotype was counted only a few times. The chain employs TRBV5-4 and TRBJ2-1; D tentatively reads TRBD1 or TRBD2 (6 bases each). Germline-derived CDR1 and CDR2 are SGHNT and YYREEE (reference sequence). The CDR3 spans 16 residues. The V and J ends lost 4 bases and 0 bases respectively, with 14 bases between them. The CDR3 sequence is CASSLGGGRSYNEQFF. The CDR3 DNA reads as TGTGCCAGCAGCCTGGGTGGGGGGCGCTCCTACAATGAGCAGTTCTTC.

This chain links TRBV5-1 with TRBJ2-5; possible D gene TRBD2, 6 bases. Germline CDR1 is SGHRS and CDR2 is YFSETQ. Trimming removed 3 bases from V and 5 bases from J, with 14 bases in between. The CDR3 contains 14 residues. The CDR3 loop is CASSSTSRGETQYF. CDR3 in DNA: TGCGCCAGCAGCTCCACTAGCCGTGGGGAGACCCAGTACTTC.

This clonotype was seen more than once but under ten times. The V call is TRBV27, the J call TRBJ2-2; possibly TRBD1 for D (5 bases). Trimming removed 6 bases at V and 1 base at J, with 15 bases between. Per the germline V gene, CDR1 is MNHEY and CDR2 is SMNVEV (reference sequence). The CDR3 has 16 residues. The CDR3 sequence: CASRPDGARNTGELFF. For the CDR3, the DNA is TGTGCCAGCAGGCCGGATGGGGCGAGGAACACCGGGGAGCTGTTTTTT.

This clonotype was seen more than once but under ten times. The chain carries TRBV2 and TRBJ1-6; unclear D gene. The CDR3 totals 13 residues. From germline, CDR1 is SNHLY and CDR2 FYNNEI. The V gene lost 7 bases and the J gene lost 5 bases, with 9 bases spanning the gap. The CDR3 coding sequence is TGTGCCAGCAAGGGTGGCGATAATTCACCCCTCCACTTT. Amino acid sequence: CASKGGDNSPLHF.

This clonotype was seen a handful of times. J is TRBJ2-3 and V is TRBV20-1; the match to TRBD2 covers 9 bases. Trimming cost V 0 bases and J 4 bases; bases outside gene matches: 11. The CDR3 sequence is 17 residues long. Germline lookup yields CDR1 DFQATT and CDR2 SNEGSKA (reference sequence). The CDR3: CSAREEGLAGPPDTQYF. The CDR3 DNA is TGCAGTGCTAGAGAAGAGGGGCTAGCGGGGCCTCCAGATACGCAGTATTTT.

J is TRBJ2-5 and V is TRBV20-1; no clear D gene. Germline V CDR1 and CDR2: DFQATT, SNEGSKA (reference sequence). The CDR3 spans 14 residues. The V end was cut by 4 bases, the J end by 4 bases, with 16 bases between. The CDR3 region is CSAILPGRSETQYF. The CDR3 region has the DNA TGCAGTGCTATCCTTCCGGGCCGATCAGAGACCCAGTACTTC.

The chain couples TRBV2 to TRBJ1-4; possible D gene TRBD1, 5 bases. This CDR3 spans 14 amino acids. Germline V gene sequence: CDR1 SNHLY, CDR2 FYNNEI. The germline V and J ends were trimmed by 8 bases and 5 bases, with 15 bases remaining between them. Here the CDR3 reads CASQDGAPNEKLFF. The CDR3 DNA follows: TGTGCCAGCCAAGACGGGGCTCCCAATGAAAAACTGTTTTTT. The whole variable domain, filled in from reference TRBV2 and TRBJ1-4, reads EPEVTQTPSHQVTQMGQEVILRCVPISNHLYFYWYRQILGQKVEFLVSFYNNEISEKSEIFDDQFSVERPDGSNFTLKIRSTKLEDSAMYFCASQDGAPNEKLFFGSGTQLSVL.

This clonotype has more than one count but fewer than ten. This chain links TRBV5-1 with TRBJ2-1; unclear D gene. Germline CDR1 and CDR2: SGHRS and YFSETQ. CDR3 length: 15 amino acids. The V and J ends lost 0 bases and 7 bases respectively, with 14 bases between them. Written as DNA, the CDR3 is TGCGCCAGCAGCTTGGCCGGGTCTCTTCGTAATGAGCAGTTCTTC. Protein product: CASSLAGSLRNEQFF.

The genes are TRBV5-1 and TRBJ1-4, with 7 nucleotides matching TRBD1. The V gene end was trimmed by 4 bases and the J gene end by 8 bases; junction bases not matched to a gene: 5. CDR1 is SGHRS, CDR2 YFSETQ, per germline. There are 13 residues in the CDR3. As DNA, the CDR3 is TGCGCCAGCAGCCGGACAGGTCGCGAAAAACTGTTTTTT. Protein sequence: CASSRTGREKLFF.

This clonotype was detected a few times. The V and J genes are TRBV2 and TRBJ2-5; D is ambiguous. Per the germline V gene, CDR1 is SNHLY and CDR2 is FYNNEI. This CDR3 is 13 amino acids long. The V end lost 3 bases, the J end lost 1 base, and 6 bases lay between the germline ends. In DNA, the CDR3 is TGTGCCAGCAGTGACCAACTCCAAGAGACCCAGTACTTC. As protein: CASSDQLQETQYF.

V gene TRBV5-5 combines with J gene TRBJ2-2; TRBD2 matches 9 bases. This CDR3 contains 15 residues. Germline trimming cut 8 bases from V and 4 bases from J; bases unmatched to any gene: 9. Germline CDR1 SGHKS, CDR2 YYEKEE (reference sequence). CDR3 nucleotide sequence: TGTGCCAGTAGCGGGGGCTCTTCTTTCACCGGGGAGCTGTTTTTT. This translates into CASSGGSSFTGELFF.

The CDR3 region is CAIRSGTGGEEQFF. The CDR3 nucleotides are TGTGCCATCAGGTCCGGGACAGGGGGCGAGGAGCAGTTCTTC. The chain has TRBV10-3 and TRBJ2-1, with 12 bases fitting TRBD1. The germline gives CDR1 ENHRY, CDR2 SYGVKD. Trimming took 6 bases from V and 10 from J; bases not matched to a gene: 7. CDR3 size: 14 residues.

This rearrangement joins TRBV20-1 to TRBJ2-1; TRBD1 is a possible D gene (5 bases). Between the trimmed V and J ends, which lost 6 bases and 0 bases, there was a span of 18 bases. CDR1 DFQATT and CDR2 SNEGSKA come from the germline V gene (reference sequence). The CDR3 extends over 16 amino acids. CDR3 DNA: TGCAGTGCGGTGGGGCCGGACCAGAGCTCCTACAATGAGCAGTTCTTC. This encodes CSAVGPDQSSYNEQFF.